The 13 T cell receptor beta chains below all came from one sample that was sequenced in a study of OX40 agonist ivuxolimab in advanced cancers. Generated by immunoSEQ multiplex PCR, the TCRdb table keeps only in-frame clones and is missing some. This table has approximately 74,000 clones, roughly 80% appearing once. The source was CD4+ or CD8+ T cells sorted from blood, collected in a trial of the OX40 agonist ivuxolimab. These receptors were taken from an adult with an advanced solid tumor such as melanoma, head and neck, liver or kidney cancer.

The gene calls are TRBV9 and TRBJ2-2, with 9 bases matching TRBD1. CDR1 is SGDLS, CDR2 YYNGEE, per germline. V was clipped by 4 bases and J by 2 bases; unmatched bases: 6. This CDR3 comprises 16 residues. The CDR3 DNA reads TGTGCCAGCAGCCCCCGACAGGGGGATAACACCGGGGAGCTGTTTTTT. Protein product: CASSPRQGDNTGELFF.

V usage is TRBV23-1 and J usage is TRBJ2-7, with D perhaps matching TRBD1 (6 bases). TRBV23-1 is recorded as an ORF, its role being uncertain. The CDR3 contains 12 residues. V lost 8 bases to trimming and J lost 3 bases, with 11 bases between them. CDR3: CASRQVFYEQYV. In nucleotides, the CDR3 is TGCGCCAGCCGACAGGTTTTCTACGAGCAGTACGTC.

This sequence joins TRBV29-1 and TRBJ2-1, with D perhaps TRBD2 (6 bases). The CDR3 loop spans 13 amino acids. The V gene lost 6 bases and the J gene lost 1 base, with 10 bases spanning the gap. Germline CDR1 reads SQVTM; CDR2 reads ANQGSEA. In DNA form, the CDR3 reads TGCAGCGTATATGGGGGGTCCTACAATGAGCAGTTCTTC. It yields the protein CSVYGGSYNEQFF.

The chain couples TRBV7-8 to TRBJ1-2; no reliable D call. The V end lost 1 base, the J end lost 1 base, and 4 bases lay between the germline ends. Germline V lookup: CDR1 SGHVS, CDR2 FQNEAQ. The CDR3 has 13 amino acids. CDR3 sequence: CASSLGGNYGYTF. CDR3 nucleotide sequence: TGTGCCAGCAGCTTAGGGGGTAACTATGGCTACACCTTC.

The gene calls are TRBV6-4 and TRBJ1-1; 11 bases fit TRBD1. CDR3 size: 15 residues. V was clipped by 4 bases and J by 6 bases; unmatched bases: 7. Looked up from germline, CDR1 is MRHNA and CDR2 is SNTAGT. Here the CDR3 reads CASSADRGQYAEAFF. CDR3 coding DNA: TGTGCCAGCAGTGCGGACAGGGGGCAATACGCTGAAGCTTTCTTT.

The chain employs TRBV23-1 and TRBJ2-7; TRBD1 agrees at 9 bases. TRBV23-1 is marked as an open reading frame, function uncertain. This CDR3 is built from 16 residues. V was clipped by 0 bases and J by 3 bases; unmatched bases: 6. The CDR3 loop reads CASSQSNGTGSYEQYV. The CDR3 nucleotides are TGCGCCAGCAGTCAATCTAACGGGACAGGGAGCTACGAGCAGTACGTC.

This clone came up once. The chain joins TRBV6-1 to TRBJ2-3; no clear D gene. V was shortened by 2 bases and J by 1 base, with 13 bases between the two germline ends. CDR3 size: 16 residues. Per germline, CDR1 MNHNS and CDR2 SASEGT. CDR3 in amino acids: CASSESGLVRTDTQYF. CDR3 bases: TGTGCCAGCAGTGAATCCGGTCTTGTTCGCACAGATACGCAGTATTTT.

The rearrangement links TRBV6-6 to TRBJ1-2; no definite D call. Germline V gene lookup returns CDR1 MNHNY and CDR2 SVGAGI (reference sequence). The CDR3 spans 14 residues. Trimming cost V 6 bases and J 1 base, with 12 bases left between them. The CDR3 region has the DNA TGTGCCAGCAGGCGGCCCGAGGGTAACTATGGCTACACCTTC. It encodes CASRRPEGNYGYTF.

This sequence joins TRBV9 and TRBJ1-1; D not certain. The V end lost 4 bases, the J end lost 5 bases, and 9 bases lay between the germline ends. CDR1 and CDR2 from the germline V gene are SGDLS and YYNGEE. This CDR3 comprises 12 residues. CDR3 coding DNA: TGTGCCAGCAGCCCCGGGATGACTGAAGCTTTCTTT. It encodes CASSPGMTEAFF.

The chain has TRBV5-6 and TRBJ1-1; no firm D call. The CDR3 length is 12 residues. The V gene lost 0 bases and the J gene lost 7 bases, with 7 bases spanning the gap. Germline assignment: CDR1 SGHDT and CDR2 YYEEEE. For the CDR3, the DNA is TGTGCCAGCAGCTTGGTGGAGAGTGAAGCTTTCTTT. This translates into CASSLVESEAFF.

This clone occurred a few times. This sequence joins TRBV7-9 and TRBJ2-7; 8 bases fit TRBD1. Germline-derived CDR1 and CDR2 are SEHNR and FQNEAQ (reference sequence). The CDR3 totals 14 residues. V shed 5 bases, J shed 2 bases, and the junction held 5 bases outside the gene matches. CDR3 residues: CASSPGDRPYEQYF. The DNA for the CDR3 is TGTGCCAGCAGCCCCGGGGACAGGCCCTACGAGCAGTACTTC.

The genes are TRBV7-2 and TRBJ1-2; 8 bases are shared with TRBD1. J was trimmed by 3 bases and V by 1 base; bases with no gene match: 1. Germline V gene data show CDR1 as SGHTA and CDR2 as FQGNSA. This CDR3 spans 14 amino acids. The CDR3 DNA sequence: TGTGCCAGCAGCTTAGGGACAGGGTACTATGGCTACACCTTC. This sequence encodes CASSLGTGYYGYTF.

The chain links TRBV6-5 to TRBJ2-2, with D uncertain. Germline CDR1 reads MNHEY; CDR2 reads SVGAGI. This CDR3 is 14 amino acids long. V lost 6 bases and J 1 base, leaving 9 bases between the germline ends. The CDR3 sequence is CASRPAGNTGELFF. CDR3 bases: TGTGCCAGCAGACCCGCCGGGAACACCGGGGAGCTGTTTTTT.